The next 2 T cell receptor beta chains were all read from a single sample in a study of blood T cell repertoires in COVID-19. Clones were read by immunoSEQ multiplex PCR, and TCRdb kept only the in-frame ones, dropping some. The data contain fewer than 30,000 clones, around 86% of them singletons. Sequencing was performed on peripheral blood. The receptors shown here come from a man aged 45-65 years with active COVID-19.

V gene TRBV12-3 or TRBV12-4 combines with J gene TRBJ2-3, with D possibly TRBD2 on 5 matching bases. This CDR3 is built from 13 residues. Trimming stripped 6 bases from V and 2 bases from J, with 9 bases between. Written as DNA, the CDR3 is TGTGCCAGCAGCCCCGGGGACACAGATACGCAGTATTTT. Translation gives CASSPGDTDTQYF.

This clone was recorded a few times. The chain combines TRBV30 with TRBJ2-1, with D tentatively TRBD2 (6 bases). The CDR3 spans 11 residues. Trimming shortened V by 8 bases and J by 7 bases, and 12 bases separated the two germline ends. The germline V gene has CDR1 GTSNPN and CDR2 SVGIG (reference sequence). The chain's CDR3 is CAGSSGNEQFF. DNA for the CDR3: TGTGCCGGATCCAGCGGGAATGAGCAGTTCTTC.